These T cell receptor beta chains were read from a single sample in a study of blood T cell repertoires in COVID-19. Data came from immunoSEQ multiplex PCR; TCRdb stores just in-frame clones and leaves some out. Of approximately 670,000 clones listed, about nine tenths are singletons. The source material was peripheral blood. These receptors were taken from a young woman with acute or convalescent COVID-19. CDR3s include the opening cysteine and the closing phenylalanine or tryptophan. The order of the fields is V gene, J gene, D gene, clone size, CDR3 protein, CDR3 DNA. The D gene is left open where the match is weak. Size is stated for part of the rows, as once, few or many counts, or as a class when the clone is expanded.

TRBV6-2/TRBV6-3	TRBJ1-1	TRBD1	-	CASSYAQNRGVTEAFF	TGTGCCAGCAGTTACGCCCAGAACAGGGGGGTCACTGAAGCTTTCTTT
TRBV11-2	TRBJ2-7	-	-	CASSWGVHSSYEQYF	TGTGCCAGCAGCTGGGGGGTTCATAGCTCCTACGAGCAGTACTTC
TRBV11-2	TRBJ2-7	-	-	CASNRDGPDYEQYF	TGTGCCAGCAACAGGGACGGGCCAGACTACGAGCAGTACTTC
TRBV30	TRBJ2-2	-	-	CACPVRSHSNTGELFF	TGTGCCTGCCCCGTCCGGTCTCACTCCAACACCGGGGAGCTGTTTTTT
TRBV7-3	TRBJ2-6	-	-	CASSLYEGTFLTF	TGTGCCAGCAGCTTGTACGAGGGTACGTTCCTGACTTTC
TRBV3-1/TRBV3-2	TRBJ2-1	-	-	CASSQFSGSYNEQFF	TGTGCCAGCAGCCAATTTAGCGGCTCCTACAATGAGCAGTTCTTC
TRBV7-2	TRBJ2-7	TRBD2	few	CASSLVSRGSYEQYF	TGTGCCAGCAGCTTAGTATCGCGGGGGAGCTACGAGCAGTACTTC
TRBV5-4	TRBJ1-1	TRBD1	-	CASSPQGVTEAFF	TGTGCCAGCAGCCCGCAGGGGGTCACTGAAGCTTTCTTT
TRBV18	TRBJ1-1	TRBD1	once	CASSTGQGKGTEAFF	TGTGCCAGCTCAACAGGACAGGGAAAGGGCACTGAAGCTTTCTTT
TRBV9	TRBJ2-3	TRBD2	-	CASSSRTSGGLSTDTQYF	TGTGCCAGCAGCTCCCGGACTAGCGGGGGGCTAAGCACAGATACGCAGTATTTT
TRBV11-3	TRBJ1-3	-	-	CASSSGQHSGNTIYF	TGTGCCAGCAGCTCGGGACAACACTCTGGAAACACCATATATTTT
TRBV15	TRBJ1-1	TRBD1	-	CATSSPMGQGIRTEAFF	TGTGCCACCAGCAGTCCCATGGGACAGGGGATTAGGACTGAAGCTTTCTTT
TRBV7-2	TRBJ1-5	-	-	CASSLFGGGGNQPQHF	TGTGCCAGCAGCCTTTTCGGGGGAGGGGGCAATCAGCCCCAGCATTTT
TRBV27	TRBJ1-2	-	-	CASSRSGGNYGYTF	TGTGCCAGCAGTAGAAGCGGGGGAAACTATGGCTACACCTTC
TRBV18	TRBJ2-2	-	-	CASSPSDVLGGTGELFF	TGTGCCAGCTCACCATCGGACGTTTTGGGGGGAACCGGGGAGCTGTTTTTT
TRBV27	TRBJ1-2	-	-	CATHAGRHKWNYGYTF	TGTGCCACCCACGCGGGACGACATAAGTGGAACTATGGCTACACCTTC
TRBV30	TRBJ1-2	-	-	CAWSVRDIYGYTF	TGTGCCTGGAGTGTAAGAGATATCTATGGCTACACCTTC
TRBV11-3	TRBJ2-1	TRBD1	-	CASSRTGQNEQFF	TGTGCCAGCAGCCGGACAGGTCAGAATGAGCAGTTCTTC
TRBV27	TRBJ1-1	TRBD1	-	CASSLSLGTGGTEAFF	TGTGCCAGCAGTTTATCACTCGGGACAGGGGGCACTGAAGCTTTCTTT
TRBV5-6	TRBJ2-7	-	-	CASSLGPGSYEQYF	TGTGCCAGCAGCTTGGGGCCAGGCTCCTACGAGCAGTACTTC
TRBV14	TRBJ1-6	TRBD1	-	CASSLRDSSPLHF	TGTGCCAGCAGCCTCCGGGACAGTTCACCCCTCCACTTT
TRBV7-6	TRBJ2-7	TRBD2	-	CASSLYGREGEQYF	TGTGCCAGCAGCTTATACGGCAGGGAGGGCGAGCAGTACTTC
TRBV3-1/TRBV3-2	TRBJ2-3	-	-	CASSHLPIADTQYF	TGTGCCAGCAGCCATCTCCCCATAGCGGATACGCAGTATTTT
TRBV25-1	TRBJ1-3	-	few	CASSESISGNTIYF	TGTGCCAGCAGTGAATCCATCTCTGGAAACACCATATATTTT
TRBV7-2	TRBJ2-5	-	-	CASSLTWLAETQYF	TGTGCCAGCAGCTTAACGTGGTTGGCAGAGACCCAGTACTTC
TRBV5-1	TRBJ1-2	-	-	CASSPSSTGAFISYTF	TGCGCCAGCAGCCCCTCCTCGACAGGCGCTTTCATCAGCTACACCTTC
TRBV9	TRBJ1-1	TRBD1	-	CASSPSPRDSEAFF	TGTGCCAGCAGCCCATCCCCCCGGGACAGTGAAGCTTTCTTT
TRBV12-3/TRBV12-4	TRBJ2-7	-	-	CASSPQGYEQYF	TGTGCCAGCAGCCCCCAGGGCTACGAGCAGTACTTC
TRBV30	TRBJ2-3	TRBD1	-	CASSPGTGLTDTQYF	TGTGCCTCCTCGCCCGGGACAGGGTTGACAGATACGCAGTATTTT
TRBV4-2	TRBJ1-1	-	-	CASSQVGRASSEAFF	TGTGCCAGCAGCCAAGTCGGGCGGGCCAGTTCTGAAGCTTTCTTT
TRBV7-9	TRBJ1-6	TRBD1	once	CASSLDRGSVRYNSPLHF	TGTGCCAGCAGCTTGGACAGGGGATCGGTACGATATAATTCACCCCTCCACTTT
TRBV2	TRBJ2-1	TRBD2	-	CASSETSGGAVREQFF	TGTGCCAGCAGTGAAACTAGCGGGGGGGCCGTCCGTGAGCAGTTCTTC
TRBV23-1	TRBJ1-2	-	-	CASSHTPYGYTF	TGCGCCAGCAGTCATACACCCTATGGCTACACCTTC
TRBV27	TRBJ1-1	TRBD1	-	CASSPWTGNTEAFF	TGTGCCAGCAGTCCTTGGACAGGGAACACTGAAGCTTTCTTT
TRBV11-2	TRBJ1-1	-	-	CASSLDPGNRVNTEAFF	TGTGCCAGCAGCTTAGATCCGGGGAATAGGGTGAACACTGAAGCTTTCTTT
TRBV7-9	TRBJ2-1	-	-	CASSVPGLANEQFF	TGTGCCAGCAGCGTCCCGGGACTTGCCAATGAGCAGTTCTTC
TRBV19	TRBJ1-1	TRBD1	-	CASSRGTVPEAFF	TGTGCCAGTAGTCGGGGGACAGTCCCTGAAGCTTTCTTT
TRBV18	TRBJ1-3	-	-	CASSSPTGGASGNTIYF	TGTGCCAGCTCATCTCCTACAGGAGGGGCTTCTGGAAACACCATATATTTT
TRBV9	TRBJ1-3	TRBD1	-	CASSVAMDRETYSGNTIYF	TGTGCCAGCAGCGTCGCCATGGACAGGGAAACGTACTCTGGAAACACCATATATTTT
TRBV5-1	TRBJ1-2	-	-	CASSLSTHPANYGYTF	TGCGCCAGCAGCCTATCGACTCACCCAGCTAACTATGGCTACACCTTC
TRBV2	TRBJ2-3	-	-	CASSEARRDTQYF	TGTGCCAGCAGTGAAGCAAGGAGAGATACGCAGTATTTT
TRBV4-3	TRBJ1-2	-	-	CASSQDHNRAGGYTF	TGCGCCAGCAGCCAAGATCATAACAGGGCCGGTGGCTACACCTTC
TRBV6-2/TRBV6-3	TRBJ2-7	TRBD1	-	CASSYSSRGPPTPYEQYF	TGTGCCAGCAGTTACTCGTCAAGGGGGCCTCCGACACCCTACGAGCAGTACTTC
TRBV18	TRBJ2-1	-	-	CASSPGRDSQRSEQFF	TGTGCCAGCTCACCAGGTCGAGACAGCCAAAGGAGTGAGCAGTTCTTC
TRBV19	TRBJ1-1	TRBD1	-	CASSIGTGVRGEAFF	TGTGCCAGTAGTATAGGGACAGGGGTTCGTGGTGAAGCTTTCTTT
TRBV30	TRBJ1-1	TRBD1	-	CASRQGYMNTEAFF	TGTGCCTCTCGACAGGGCTACATGAACACTGAAGCTTTCTTT
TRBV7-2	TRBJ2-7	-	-	CASSRSKNMEDRSSYEQYF	TGTGCCAGCAGCCGTTCCAAAAATATGGAGGACAGAAGCTCCTACGAGCAGTACTTC
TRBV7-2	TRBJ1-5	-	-	CASSLGDIIGNQPQHF	TGTGCCAGCAGCTTAGGGGACATCATTGGCAATCAGCCCCAGCATTTT
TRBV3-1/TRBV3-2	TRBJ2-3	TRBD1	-	CASSPIGQADTQYF	TGTGCCAGCAGCCCTATTGGACAGGCAGATACGCAGTATTTT
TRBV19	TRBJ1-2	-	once	CASSIPRDGRYGYTF	TGTGCCAGTAGTATCCCCCGGGACGGGAGGTATGGCTACACCTTC
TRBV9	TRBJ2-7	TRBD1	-	CASSAGTGQVYEQYF	TGTGCCAGCAGCGCCGGGACAGGCCAAGTCTACGAGCAGTACTTC